These 9 T cell receptor beta chains came from one sample sequenced in a study of beta chain features in type 1 diabetes. Since all of the isolated RNA was reverse transcribed, expressed TCRB transcripts were what got sequenced. The assay was immunoSEQ multiplex PCR, and TCRdb's table has in-frame clones only and misses some. The sample lists some 410,000 clones, approximately 15% occurring once. Material for sequencing was naive CD4+ T cells from blood. The receptor set was obtained from a man aged 30-40 years in good health.

The chain recombines TRBV19 with TRBJ2-1; TRBD1 matches 7 bases. The CDR3 runs to 13 residues. The ends lost 4 bases at V and 6 bases at J; junction bases unmatched: 3. The germline CDR1 and CDR2 sequences are LNHDA and SQIVND (reference sequence). The CDR3 region is CASSTRDSNEQFF. The CDR3 DNA reads TGTGCCAGTAGTACACGGGACAGCAATGAGCAGTTCTTC. The entire variable domain, with the rest obtained from reference TRBV19 and TRBJ2-1, is as follows: DGGITQSPKYLFRKEGQNVTLSCEQNLNHDAMYWYRQDPGQGLRLIYYSQIVNDFQKGDIAEGYSVSREKKESFPLTVTSAQKNPTAFYLCASSTRDSNEQFFGPGTRLTVL.

This clone was recorded a few times. The V and J genes are TRBV7-2 and TRBJ2-3; D is perhaps TRBD1 (5 bases). The V and J ends lost 5 bases and 6 bases respectively, with 12 bases between them. The CDR3 consists of 13 residues. Germline V gene sequence: CDR1 SGHTA, CDR2 FQGNSA. In nucleotides, the CDR3 is TGTGCCAGCAGCCTCTGGGGCCTCGATACGCAGTATTTT. As protein: CASSLWGLDTQYF.

This clone was counted only a few times. V is TRBV20-1 and J is TRBJ1-4; D is ambiguous. This CDR3 comprises 11 residues. The germline CDR1 and CDR2 sequences are DFQATT and SNEGSKA (reference sequence). The CDR3 DNA is TGCGCAGGTTTATCTAATGAAAAACTGTTTTTT. Its translation: CAGLSNEKLFF.

Ten or more counts support this clone. This chain uses TRBV30 with TRBJ2-6, with D possibly being TRBD2 (5 bases). Trimming stripped 0 bases from V and 0 bases from J, with 9 bases between. This CDR3 contains 16 residues. Looked up from germline, CDR1 is GTSNPN and CDR2 is SVGIG (reference sequence). CDR3 coding DNA: TGTGCCTGGAGTGTAATCCGGGACTCTGGGGCCAACGTCCTGACTTTC. It encodes CAWSVIRDSGANVLTF.

The chain combines TRBV4-3 with TRBJ2-5; D is possibly TRBD1 or TRBD2 (6 bases each). CDR1 and CDR2 from the germline V gene are LGHNA and YSLEER. V lost 1 base and J 1 base, leaving 16 bases between the germline ends. The CDR3 loop spans 17 amino acids. CDR3 nucleotide sequence: TGCGCCAGCAGCCAAGGTGCGGGGCTGGGGGCCCAAGAGACCCAGTACTTC. Amino acid sequence: CASSQGAGLGAQETQYF.

This clone was seen more than once but under ten times. Other DNA sequences in the sample encode the same CDR3. This CDR3 is CASSRSNEQFF. DNA of the CDR3: TGTGCCAGCAGTAGGTCGAATGAGCAGTTCTTC. V is TRBV6-5 and J is TRBJ2-1; D call uncertain. Trimming took off 5 bases at V and 7 bases at J, with 6 bases between the two ends. CDR1 and CDR2 (germline): MNHEY, SVGAGI. The CDR3 covers 11 residues.

The chain is built from TRBV30 and TRBJ2-2, with D unclear. CDR1 and CDR2 from the germline V gene are GTSNPN and SVGIG (reference sequence). This CDR3 spans 13 amino acids. The V end was cut by 5 bases, the J end by 2 bases, with 9 bases between. CDR3 sequence reads: CAWLDPNTGELFF. The CDR3 DNA follows: TGTGCCTGGCTGGACCCAAACACCGGGGAGCTGTTTTTT.

J is TRBJ2-7 and V is TRBV6-5; 7 nucleotides match TRBD1. Germline CDR1 MNHEY, CDR2 SVGAGI. Trimming took 6 bases from V and 0 from J; bases not matched to a gene: 8. The CDR3 runs 15 residues. The CDR3 DNA is TGTGCCAGCAGAACCGACAGGGCCCTCTCCTACGAGCAGTACTTC. Residues: CASRTDRALSYEQYF.

This clone was counted between two and nine times. The V call is TRBV15, the J call TRBJ2-7, with 9 bases identical to TRBD1. The CDR3 loop spans 15 amino acids. The J segment lost 6 bases and the V segment lost 3 bases, leaving 9 bases of the junction unmatched. Germline V gives CDR1 LNHNV, CDR2 YYDKDF (reference sequence). In DNA form, the CDR3 reads TGTGCCACCAGCAGTAGCGCCGGGACAGGGCTCGAGCAGTACTTC. This gives the protein CATSSSAGTGLEQYF.